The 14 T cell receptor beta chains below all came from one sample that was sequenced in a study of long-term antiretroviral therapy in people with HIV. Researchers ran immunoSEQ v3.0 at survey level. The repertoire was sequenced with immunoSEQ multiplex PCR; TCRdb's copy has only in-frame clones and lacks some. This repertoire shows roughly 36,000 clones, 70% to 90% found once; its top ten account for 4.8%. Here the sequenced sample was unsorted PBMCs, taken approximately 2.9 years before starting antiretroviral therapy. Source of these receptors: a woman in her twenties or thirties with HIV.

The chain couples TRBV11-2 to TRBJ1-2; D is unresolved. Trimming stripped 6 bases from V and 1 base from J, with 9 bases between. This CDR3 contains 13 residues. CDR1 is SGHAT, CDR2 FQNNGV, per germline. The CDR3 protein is CASSLRINYGYTF. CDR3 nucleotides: TGTGCCAGCAGTTTGAGGATTAACTATGGCTACACCTTC.

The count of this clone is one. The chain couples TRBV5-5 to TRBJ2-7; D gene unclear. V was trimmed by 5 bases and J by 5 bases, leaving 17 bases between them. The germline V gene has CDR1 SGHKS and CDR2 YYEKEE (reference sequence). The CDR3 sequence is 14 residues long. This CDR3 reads CASSITSRWNEQYV. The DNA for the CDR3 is TGTGCCAGCAGTATTACCTCACGGTGGAACGAGCAGTACGTC.

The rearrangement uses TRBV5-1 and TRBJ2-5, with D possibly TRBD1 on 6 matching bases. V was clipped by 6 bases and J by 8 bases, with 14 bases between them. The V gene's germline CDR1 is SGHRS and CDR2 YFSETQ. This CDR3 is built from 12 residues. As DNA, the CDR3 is TGCGCCAGCAATGGACAGTCGGATACCCAGTACTTC. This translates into CASNGQSDTQYF.

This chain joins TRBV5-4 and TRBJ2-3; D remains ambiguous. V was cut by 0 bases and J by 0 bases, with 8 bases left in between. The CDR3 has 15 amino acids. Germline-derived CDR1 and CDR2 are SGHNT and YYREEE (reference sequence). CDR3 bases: TGTGCCAGCAGCTTGGGACCTACTAGCACAGATACGCAGTATTTT. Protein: CASSLGPTSTDTQYF.

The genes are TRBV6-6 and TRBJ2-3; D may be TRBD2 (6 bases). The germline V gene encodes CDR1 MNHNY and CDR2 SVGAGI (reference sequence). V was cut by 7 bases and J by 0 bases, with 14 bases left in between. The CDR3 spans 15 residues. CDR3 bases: TGTGCCAGCACCCTCGTGGGGGGAAGCACAGATACGCAGTATTTT. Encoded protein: CASTLVGGSTDTQYF.

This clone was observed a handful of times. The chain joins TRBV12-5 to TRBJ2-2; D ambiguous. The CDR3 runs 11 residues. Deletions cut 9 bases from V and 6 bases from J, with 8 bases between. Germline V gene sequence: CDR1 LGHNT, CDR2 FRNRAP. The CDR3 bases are TGTGCTAGCGCGTTTGCCGGGGAGCTGTTTTTT. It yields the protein CASAFAGELFF.

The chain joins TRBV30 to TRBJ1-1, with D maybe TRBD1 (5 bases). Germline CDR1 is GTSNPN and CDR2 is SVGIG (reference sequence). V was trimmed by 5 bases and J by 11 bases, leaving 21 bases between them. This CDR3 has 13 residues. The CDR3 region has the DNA TGTGCCTGGTGGGGCCGCGAAAAAAGGTGGGCTTTCTTT. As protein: CAWWGREKRWAFF.

CDR3 coding DNA: TGTGCCATCAGTGAGTGGACGGTTAACTATGGCTACACCTTC. This encodes CAISEWTVNYGYTF. This sequence joins TRBV10-3 and TRBJ1-2; unclear D gene. Germline V gives CDR1 ENHRY, CDR2 SYGVKD. Trimming took 1 base from V and 1 from J, leaving 7 bases between them. This CDR3 comprises 14 residues.

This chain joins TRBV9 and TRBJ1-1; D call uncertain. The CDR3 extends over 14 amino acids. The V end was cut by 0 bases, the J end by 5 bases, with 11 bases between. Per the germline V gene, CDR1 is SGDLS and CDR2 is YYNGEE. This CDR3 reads CASSVGSGRTEAFF. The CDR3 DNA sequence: TGTGCCAGCAGCGTAGGAAGTGGCCGTACTGAAGCTTTCTTT.

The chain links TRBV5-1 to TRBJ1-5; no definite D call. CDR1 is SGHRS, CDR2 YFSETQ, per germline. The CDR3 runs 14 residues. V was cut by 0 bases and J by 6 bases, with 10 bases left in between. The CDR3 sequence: CASSLVEGGQPQHF. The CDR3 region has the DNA TGCGCCAGCAGCTTGGTTGAGGGCGGTCAGCCCCAGCATTTT.

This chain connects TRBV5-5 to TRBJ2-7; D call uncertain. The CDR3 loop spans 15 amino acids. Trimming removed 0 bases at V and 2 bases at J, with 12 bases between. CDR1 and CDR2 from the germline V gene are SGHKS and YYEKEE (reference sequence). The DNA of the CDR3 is TGTGCCAGCAGCTTGGGGCCTCAGGAGACCTACGAGCAGTACTTC. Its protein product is CASSLGPQETYEQYF.

CDR3 nucleotide sequence: TGTGCCATCTCGACAGGGCCGAGCTCTGGAAACACCATATATTTT. It encodes CAISTGPSSGNTIYF. V usage is TRBV10-3 and J usage is TRBJ1-3; 7 bases are shared with TRBD1. Germline V gene lookup returns CDR1 ENHRY and CDR2 SYGVKD. Germline trimming cut 8 bases from V and 0 bases from J; bases unmatched to any gene: 7. CDR3 size: 15 residues.

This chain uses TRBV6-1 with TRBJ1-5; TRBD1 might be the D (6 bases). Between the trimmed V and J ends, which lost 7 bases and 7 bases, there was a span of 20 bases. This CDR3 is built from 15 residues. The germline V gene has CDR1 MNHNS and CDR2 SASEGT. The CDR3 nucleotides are TGTGCCAGCACTATAATTGGGGGGGCGCAGCAGCCCCAGCATTTT. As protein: CASTIIGGAQQPQHF.

CDR3: CASSESVRDTEAFF. CDR3 sequence (DNA): TGCGCCAGCAGTGAGTCGGTCCGGGACACTGAAGCTTTCTTT. The chain joins TRBV10-2 to TRBJ1-1, with D unresolved. Between the trimmed V and J ends, which lost 0 bases and 3 bases, there was a span of 8 bases. The CDR3 spans 14 residues. Germline lookup yields CDR1 WSHSY and CDR2 SAAADI.